Below, one T cell receptor beta chain is given with its context. Its target is unknown. This sample is part of a study of cytomegalovirus exposure and HLA in healthy donors. The study, taken as a whole, reports: Presence/absence analyses supposed approximately even sequencing depth among donors. The investigators catalogued some 160 TCR beta chains as cytomegalovirus-associated.

The germline V gene has CDR1 SNHLY and CDR2 FYNNEI. V was shortened by 8 bases and J by 3 bases, with 14 bases between the two germline ends. This CDR3 has 13 residues. Vbeta (60) and Jbeta (13) primers were used in the PCR. Per the study methods: Later, 80 million or so unique TCR beta chains were counted in an analysis, and some 10 million of them were shared. The table came from immunoSEQ multiplex PCR; TCRdb's copy has only in-frame clones and leaves some out. Clone size and the V and J calls come from that table; the DNA yielded D and trimming. The profile shows under 200,000 clones, approximately 70% of them singletons.

The source material was PBMCs. This sequence joins TRBV2 and TRBJ2-7; possibly TRBD2 for D (6 bases). The sequence derives from a woman in her twenties or thirties in good health and CMV-seronegative. The CDR3 DNA is TGTGCCAGCTTGGGCGGGGCAAGCTACGAGCAGTACTTC. It yields the protein CASLGGASYEQYF.